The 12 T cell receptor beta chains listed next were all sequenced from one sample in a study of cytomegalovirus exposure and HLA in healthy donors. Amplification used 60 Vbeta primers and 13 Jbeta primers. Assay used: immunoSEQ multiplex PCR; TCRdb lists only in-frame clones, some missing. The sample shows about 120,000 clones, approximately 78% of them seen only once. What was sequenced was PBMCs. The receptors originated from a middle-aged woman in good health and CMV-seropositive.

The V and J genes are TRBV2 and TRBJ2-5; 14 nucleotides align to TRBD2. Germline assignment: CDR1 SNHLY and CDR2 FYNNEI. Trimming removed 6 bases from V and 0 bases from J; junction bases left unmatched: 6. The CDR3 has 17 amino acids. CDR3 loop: CASRAGTSGGYQETQYF. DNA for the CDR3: TGTGCCAGCAGAGCCGGGACTAGCGGGGGATACCAAGAGACCCAGTACTTC.

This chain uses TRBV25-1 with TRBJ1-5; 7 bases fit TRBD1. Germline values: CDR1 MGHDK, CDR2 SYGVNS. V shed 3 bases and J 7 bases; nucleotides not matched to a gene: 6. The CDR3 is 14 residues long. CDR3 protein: CASSDTGEGQPQHF. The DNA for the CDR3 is TGTGCCAGCAGTGACACAGGGGAAGGACAGCCCCAGCATTTT.

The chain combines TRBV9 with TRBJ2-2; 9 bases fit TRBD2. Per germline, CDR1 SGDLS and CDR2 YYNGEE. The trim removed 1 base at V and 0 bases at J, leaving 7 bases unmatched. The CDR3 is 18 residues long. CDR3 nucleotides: TGTGCCAGCAGCGTACGCCTAGCGGGGATTGCGAACACCGGGGAGCTGTTTTTT. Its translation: CASSVRLAGIANTGELFF.

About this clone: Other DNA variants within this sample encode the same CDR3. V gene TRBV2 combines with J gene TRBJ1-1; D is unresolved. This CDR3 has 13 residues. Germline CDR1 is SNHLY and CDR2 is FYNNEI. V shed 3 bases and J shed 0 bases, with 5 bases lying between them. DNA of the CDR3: TGTGCCAGCAGTGACAGGTTGAACACTGAAGCTTTCTTT. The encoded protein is CASSDRLNTEAFF.

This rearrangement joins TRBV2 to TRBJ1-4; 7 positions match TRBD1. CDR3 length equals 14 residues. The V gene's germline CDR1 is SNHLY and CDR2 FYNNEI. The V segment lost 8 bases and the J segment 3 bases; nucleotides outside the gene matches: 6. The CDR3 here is CASLYRGANEKLFF. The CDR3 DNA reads TGTGCCAGCTTGTACAGGGGAGCTAATGAAAAACTGTTTTTT. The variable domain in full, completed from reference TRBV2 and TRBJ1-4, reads EPEVTQTPSHQVTQMGQEVILRCVPISNHLYFYWYRQILGQKVEFLVSFYNNEISEKSEIFDDQFSVERPDGSNFTLKIRSTKLEDSAMYFCASLYRGANEKLFFGSGTQLSVL.

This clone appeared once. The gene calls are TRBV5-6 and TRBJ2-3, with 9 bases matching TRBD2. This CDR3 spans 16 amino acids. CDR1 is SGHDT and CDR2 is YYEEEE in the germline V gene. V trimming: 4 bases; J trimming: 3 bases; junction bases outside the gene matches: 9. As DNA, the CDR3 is TGTGCCAGCAGCCCCCCAGTAGCGGGGGAAACAGATACGCAGTATTTT. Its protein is CASSPPVAGETDTQYF.

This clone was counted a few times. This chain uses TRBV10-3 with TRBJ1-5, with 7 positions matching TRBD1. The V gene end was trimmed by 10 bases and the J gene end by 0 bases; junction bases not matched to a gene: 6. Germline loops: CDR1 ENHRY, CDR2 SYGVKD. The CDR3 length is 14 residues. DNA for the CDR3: TGTGCCAGCGGGACAGCCGATAGCAATCAGCCCCAGCATTTT. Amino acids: CASGTADSNQPQHF.

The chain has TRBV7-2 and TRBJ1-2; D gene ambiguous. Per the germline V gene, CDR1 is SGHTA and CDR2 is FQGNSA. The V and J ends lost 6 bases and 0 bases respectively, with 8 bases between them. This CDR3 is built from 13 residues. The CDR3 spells CASRSTPNYGYTF. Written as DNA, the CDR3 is TGTGCCAGCAGATCAACTCCTAACTATGGCTACACCTTC.

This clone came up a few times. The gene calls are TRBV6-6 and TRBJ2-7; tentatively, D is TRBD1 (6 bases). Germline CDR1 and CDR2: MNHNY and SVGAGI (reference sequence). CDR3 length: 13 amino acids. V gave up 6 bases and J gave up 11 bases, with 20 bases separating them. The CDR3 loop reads CASRGRDRDMKYF. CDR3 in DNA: TGTGCCAGCAGAGGGAGAGATAGGGACATGAAGTACTTC.

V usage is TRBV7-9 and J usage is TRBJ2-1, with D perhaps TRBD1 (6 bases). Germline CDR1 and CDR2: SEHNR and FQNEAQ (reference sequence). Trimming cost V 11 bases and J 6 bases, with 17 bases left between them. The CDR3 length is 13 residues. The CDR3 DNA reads TGTGCCCTTGGTGGGGGCAGCTTCAATGAGCAGTTCTTC. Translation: CALGGGSFNEQFF.

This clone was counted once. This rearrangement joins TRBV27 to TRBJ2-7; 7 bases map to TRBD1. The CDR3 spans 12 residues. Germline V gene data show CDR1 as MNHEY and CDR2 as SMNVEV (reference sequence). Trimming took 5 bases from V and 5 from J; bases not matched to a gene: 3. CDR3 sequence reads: CASSGQVHEQYF. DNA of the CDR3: TGTGCCAGCAGTGGACAGGTCCACGAGCAGTACTTC.

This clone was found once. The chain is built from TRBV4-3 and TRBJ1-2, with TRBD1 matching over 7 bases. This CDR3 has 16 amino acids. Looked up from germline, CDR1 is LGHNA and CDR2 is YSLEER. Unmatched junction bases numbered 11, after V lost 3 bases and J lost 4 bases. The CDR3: CASSQTGTAKPYGYTF. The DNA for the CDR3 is TGCGCCAGCAGCCAGACCGGGACAGCTAAACCCTATGGCTACACCTTC.